This T cell receptor beta chain is drawn from a study of T-cell reconstitution after alpha-beta-depleted transplantation in children. The study, taken as a whole, reports: Among T cells one year after transplant, newly produced cells accounted for most counts and diversity. Alpha-beta T cells about two months after transplant reportedly derived from several hundred expanded graft clones. Where some patients showed high TCRbeta diversity at day 60, it came from recipient T cells and thymic progenitors that had survived.

This clonotype was detected only a few times. Its matching antigen is unknown. During its preparation, the TCRbeta library received unique molecular identifiers. Each CDR3 protein gets one entry after TCRdb re-called the PCR reads with MiXCR. The sample carries approximately 98,000 distinct CDR3 sequences, approximately 6.9% recorded once. This CDR3 contains 12 residues. Trimming shortened V by 2 bases and J by 8 bases, and 8 bases separated the two germline ends. Germline values: CDR1 KGHDR, CDR2 SFDVKD. This chain links TRBV24-1 with TRBJ2-5; D is possibly TRBD1 (5 bases). The sequencing here drew on PBMCs, mostly from graft donor cells, taken 360 days after TCRalphabeta/CD19-depleted stem cell transplant. This TCR derives from a male patient between 2 and 9 years old who had a stem cell transplant for acute lymphoblastic leukemia, so the T cells may come from the graft donor. The CDR3: CATSDYRFTQYF. The CDR3 region has the DNA TGTGCCACCAGTGATTACAGGTTCACCCAGTACTTC.